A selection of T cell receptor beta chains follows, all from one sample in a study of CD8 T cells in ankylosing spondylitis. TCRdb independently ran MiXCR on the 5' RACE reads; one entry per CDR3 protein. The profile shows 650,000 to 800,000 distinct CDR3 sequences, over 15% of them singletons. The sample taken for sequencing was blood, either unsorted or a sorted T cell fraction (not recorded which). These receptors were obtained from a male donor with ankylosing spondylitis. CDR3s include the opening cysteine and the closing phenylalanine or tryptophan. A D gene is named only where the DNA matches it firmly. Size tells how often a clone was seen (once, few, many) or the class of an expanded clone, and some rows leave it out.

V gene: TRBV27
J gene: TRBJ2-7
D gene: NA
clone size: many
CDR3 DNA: TGTGCCAGCAGTTTAGGGGAGTCCTACGAGCAGTACTTC
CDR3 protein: CASSLGESYEQYF

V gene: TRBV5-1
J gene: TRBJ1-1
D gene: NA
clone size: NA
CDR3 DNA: TGCGCCAGCAGCTCGCATAACACACCGGGACAAATGGGGGCCACTGAAGCTTTCTTT
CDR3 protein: CASSSHNTPGQMGATEAFF

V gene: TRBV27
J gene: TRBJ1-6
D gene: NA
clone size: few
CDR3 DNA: TGTGCCAGCAGTTCGGGGACAAGACCCAATAATTCACCCCTCCACTTT
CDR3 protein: CASSSGTRPNNSPLHF

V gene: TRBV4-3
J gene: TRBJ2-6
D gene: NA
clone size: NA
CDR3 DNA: TGCGCCAGCAGCCGAGCCCCACTTGCTATCTCTGGGGCCAACGTCCTGACTTTC
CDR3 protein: CASSRAPLAISGANVLTF

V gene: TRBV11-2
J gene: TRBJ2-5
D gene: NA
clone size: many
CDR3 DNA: TGTGCCAGCAGCTTAGAAATGTACCTAGCAGGGAAAGGAGAGACCCAGTACTTC
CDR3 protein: CASSLEMYLAGKGETQYF

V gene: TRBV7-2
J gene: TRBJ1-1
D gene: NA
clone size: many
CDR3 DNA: TGTGCCAGCAGCTTAGCGCCAGGGGCGCCGGAAGCTTTCTTT
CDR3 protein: CASSLAPGAPEAFF

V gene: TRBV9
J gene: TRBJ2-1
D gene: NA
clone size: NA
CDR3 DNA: TGTGCCAGCAGCGTCGGGCCAGGGAATGAGCAGTTCTTC
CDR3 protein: CASSVGPGNEQFF

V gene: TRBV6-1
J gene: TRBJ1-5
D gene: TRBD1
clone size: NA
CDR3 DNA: TGTGCCAGCAGTGGGGGACAGGGGGATCAGCCCCAGCATTTT
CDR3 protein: CASSGGQGDQPQHF

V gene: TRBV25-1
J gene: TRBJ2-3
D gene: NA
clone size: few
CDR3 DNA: TGTGCCAGCAGTGAAGGGGGCGGGAGAGGCGGTACGCAGTATTTT
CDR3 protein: CASSEGGGRGGTQYF

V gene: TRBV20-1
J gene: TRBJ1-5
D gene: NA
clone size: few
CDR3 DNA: TGCAGTGCTCGAGACAGGAGTAGCAATCAGCCCCAGCATTTT
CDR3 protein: CSARDRSSNQPQHF

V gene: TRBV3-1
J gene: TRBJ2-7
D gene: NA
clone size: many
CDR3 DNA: TGTGCCAGCAGCCAAGAATGGGGGTACGAGCAGTACTTC
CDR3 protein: CASSQEWGYEQYF

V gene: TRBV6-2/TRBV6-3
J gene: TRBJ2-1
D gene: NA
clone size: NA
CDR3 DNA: TGTGCCAGCAGTTACGGGATCTACAATGAGCAGTTCTTC
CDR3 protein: CASSYGIYNEQFF

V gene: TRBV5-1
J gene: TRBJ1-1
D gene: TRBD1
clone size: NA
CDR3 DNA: TGCGCCAGCAGCTTACCGAGACAGGGGGGAAACACTGAAGCTTTCTTT
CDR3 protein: CASSLPRQGGNTEAFF

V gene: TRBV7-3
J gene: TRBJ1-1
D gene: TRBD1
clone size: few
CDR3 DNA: TGTGCCAGCAGGTTAACAGGGGACACTGAAGCTTTCTTT
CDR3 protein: CASRLTGDTEAFF

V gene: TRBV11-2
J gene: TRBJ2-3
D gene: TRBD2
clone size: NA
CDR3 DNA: TGTGCCAGCAGCCCCCGAGCGCGGGAGAGCACAGATACGCAGTATTTT
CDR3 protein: CASSPRARESTDTQYF

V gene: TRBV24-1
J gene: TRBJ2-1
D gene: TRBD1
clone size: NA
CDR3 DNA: TGTGCCACCAGTGAAGACGGACAGGGGCCGGACCCAGACTACAATGAGCAGTTCTTC
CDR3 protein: CATSEDGQGPDPDYNEQFF

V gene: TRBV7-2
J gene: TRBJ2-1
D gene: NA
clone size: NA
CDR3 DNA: TGTGCCAGCAGCTTGACATACAGGGTCGAGCAGTTCTTC
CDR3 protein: CASSLTYRVEQFF

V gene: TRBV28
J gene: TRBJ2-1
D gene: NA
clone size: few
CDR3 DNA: TGTGCCAGCAGTTTAGGATATCGGAACAATGAGCAGTTCTTC
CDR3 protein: CASSLGYRNNEQFF

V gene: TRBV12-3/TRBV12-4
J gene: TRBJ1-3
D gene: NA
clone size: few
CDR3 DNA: TGTGCCAGCAGTCCACTGGGACCGGACCGGGCTTTT
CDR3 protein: CASSPLGPDRAF

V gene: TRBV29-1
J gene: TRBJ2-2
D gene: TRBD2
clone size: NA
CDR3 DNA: TGCAGCGTCTTCGGGAGGGCGGCCGGGGAGCTGTTTTTT
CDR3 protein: CSVFGRAAGELFF

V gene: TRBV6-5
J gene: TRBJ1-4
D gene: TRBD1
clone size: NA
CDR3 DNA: TGTGCCAGCAGTTACTCCATCCCCGGGACAGGGTATGAAAAACTGTTTTTT
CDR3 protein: CASSYSIPGTGYEKLFF

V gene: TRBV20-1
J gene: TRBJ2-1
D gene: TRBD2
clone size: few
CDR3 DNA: TGCAGTGCTAGGGGGAGCGGGAGCTCATGGGAGCAGTTCTTC
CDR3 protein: CSARGSGSSWEQFF

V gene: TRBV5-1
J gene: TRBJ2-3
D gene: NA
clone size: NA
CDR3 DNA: TGCGCCAGCAGCTTGGGGGACACCAAAACCACAGATACGCAGTATTTT
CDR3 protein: CASSLGDTKTTDTQYF

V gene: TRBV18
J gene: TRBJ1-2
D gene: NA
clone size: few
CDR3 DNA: TGTGCCAGCTCGGATGGAGACATCGGTGGCTACACCTTC
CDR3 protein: CASSDGDIGGYTF

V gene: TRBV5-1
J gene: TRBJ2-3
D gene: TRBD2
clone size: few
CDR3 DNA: TGCGCCAGCAGAGCGGGACTAGCGGGGACATATACGCAGTATTTT
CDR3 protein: CASRAGLAGTYTQYF

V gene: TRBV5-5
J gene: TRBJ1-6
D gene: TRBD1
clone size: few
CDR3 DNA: TGTGCCAGCAGCTTATCGGGACAGGGGCATAATTCACCCCTCCACTTT
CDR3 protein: CASSLSGQGHNSPLHF

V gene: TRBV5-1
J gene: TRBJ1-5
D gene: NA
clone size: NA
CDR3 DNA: TGCGCCAGCAGCTTGGAACAGGGTGATCAGCCCCAGCATTTT
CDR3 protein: CASSLEQGDQPQHF

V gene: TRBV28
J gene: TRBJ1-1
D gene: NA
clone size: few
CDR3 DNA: TGTGCCATCGAAAAAACCAGGTCAAAGGTTCGGTCGGCTTTCTTT
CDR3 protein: CAIEKTRSKVRSAFF